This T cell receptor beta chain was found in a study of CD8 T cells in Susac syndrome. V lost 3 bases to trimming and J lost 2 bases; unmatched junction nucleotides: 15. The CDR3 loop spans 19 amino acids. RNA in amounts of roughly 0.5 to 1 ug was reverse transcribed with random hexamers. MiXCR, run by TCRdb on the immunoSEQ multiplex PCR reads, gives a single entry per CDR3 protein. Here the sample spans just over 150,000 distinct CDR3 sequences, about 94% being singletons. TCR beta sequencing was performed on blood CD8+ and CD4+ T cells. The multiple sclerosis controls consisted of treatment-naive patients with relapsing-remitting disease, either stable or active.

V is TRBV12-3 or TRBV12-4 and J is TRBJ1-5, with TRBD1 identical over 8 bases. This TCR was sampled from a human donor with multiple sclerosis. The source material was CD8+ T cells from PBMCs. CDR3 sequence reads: CASSLFNGRGLGGNQPQHF. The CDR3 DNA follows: TGTGCCAGCAGTTTGTTTAATGGCAGGGGGCTTGGCGGCAATCAGCCCCAGCATTTT.